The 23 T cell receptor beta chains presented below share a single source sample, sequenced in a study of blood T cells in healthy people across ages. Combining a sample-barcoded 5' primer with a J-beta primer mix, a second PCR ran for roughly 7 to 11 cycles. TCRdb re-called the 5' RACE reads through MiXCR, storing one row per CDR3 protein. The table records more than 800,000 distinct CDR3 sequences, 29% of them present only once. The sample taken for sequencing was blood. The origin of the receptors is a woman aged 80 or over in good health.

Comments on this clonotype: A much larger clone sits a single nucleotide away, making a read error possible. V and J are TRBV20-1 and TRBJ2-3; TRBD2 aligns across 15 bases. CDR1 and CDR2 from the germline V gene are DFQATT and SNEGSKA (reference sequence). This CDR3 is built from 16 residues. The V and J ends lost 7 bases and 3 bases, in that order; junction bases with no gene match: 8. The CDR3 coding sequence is TGCAGTGTTACCGGACTAGCGGGGGGGCGAACAGATACGCAGTATTTT. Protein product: CSVTGLAGGRTDTQYF.

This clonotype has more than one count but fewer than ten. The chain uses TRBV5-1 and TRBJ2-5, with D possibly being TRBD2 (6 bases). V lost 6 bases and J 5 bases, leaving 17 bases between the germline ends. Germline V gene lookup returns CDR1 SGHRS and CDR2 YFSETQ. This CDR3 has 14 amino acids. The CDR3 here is CASTPWAGIETQYF. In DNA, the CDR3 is TGCGCCAGCACCCCCTGGGCGGGGATCGAGACCCAGTACTTC.

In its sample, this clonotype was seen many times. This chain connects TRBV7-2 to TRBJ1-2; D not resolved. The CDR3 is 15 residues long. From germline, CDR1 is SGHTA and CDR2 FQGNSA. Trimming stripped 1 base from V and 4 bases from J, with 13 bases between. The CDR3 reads CASSLGVGPSYGYTF. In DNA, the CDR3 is TGTGCCAGCAGCTTAGGTGTAGGACCCAGCTATGGCTACACCTTC.

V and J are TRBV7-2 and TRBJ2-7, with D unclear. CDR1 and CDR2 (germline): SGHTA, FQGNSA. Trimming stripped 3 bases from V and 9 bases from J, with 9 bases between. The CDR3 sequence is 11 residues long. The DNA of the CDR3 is TGTGCCAGCAGCTTTGGGAAGGCGCAGTACTTC. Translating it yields CASSFGKAQYF.

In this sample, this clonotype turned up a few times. DNA of the CDR3: TGCAGCGCCGGATATAAACAGGGGGGTGGCTACACCTTC. This codes for CSAGYKQGGGYTF. The rearrangement uses TRBV29-1 and TRBJ1-2, with 8 bases lining up with TRBD1. This CDR3 has 13 amino acids. The junction had 11 bases not matched to a gene; V was cut back by 7 bases and J by 7 bases. Germline loops: CDR1 SQVTM, CDR2 ANQGSEA.

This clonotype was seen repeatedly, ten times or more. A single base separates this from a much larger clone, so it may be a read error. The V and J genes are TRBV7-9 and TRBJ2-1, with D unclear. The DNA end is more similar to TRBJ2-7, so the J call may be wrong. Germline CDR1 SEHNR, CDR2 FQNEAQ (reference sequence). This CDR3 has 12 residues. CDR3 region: CASSSTYNEQYF. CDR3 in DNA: TGTGCCAGCAGTTCGACTTACAATGAGCAGTACTTC.

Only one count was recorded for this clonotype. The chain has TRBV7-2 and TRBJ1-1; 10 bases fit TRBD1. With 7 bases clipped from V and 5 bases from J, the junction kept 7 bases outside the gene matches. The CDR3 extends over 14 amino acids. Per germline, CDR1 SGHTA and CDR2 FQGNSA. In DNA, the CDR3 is TGTGCCAGCAACTTTAGACAGGGGGCGACTGAAGCTTTCTTT. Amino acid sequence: CASNFRQGATEAFF.

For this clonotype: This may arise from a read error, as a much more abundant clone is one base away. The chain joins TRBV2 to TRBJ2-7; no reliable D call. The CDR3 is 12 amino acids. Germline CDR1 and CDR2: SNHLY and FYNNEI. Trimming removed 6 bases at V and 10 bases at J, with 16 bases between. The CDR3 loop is CASRLTGETQYF. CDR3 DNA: TGTGCCAGCAGGTTGACTGGAGAAACCCAGTACTTC.

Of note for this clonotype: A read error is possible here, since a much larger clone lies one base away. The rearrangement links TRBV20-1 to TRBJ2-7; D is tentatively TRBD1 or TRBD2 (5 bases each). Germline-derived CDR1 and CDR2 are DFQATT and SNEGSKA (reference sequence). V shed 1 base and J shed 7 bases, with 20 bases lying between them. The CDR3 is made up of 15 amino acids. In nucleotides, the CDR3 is TGCAGTGCTAGAGCTTGGGGACCGGGCGCTGGAGAGCAGTACTTC. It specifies CSARAWGPGAGEQYF.

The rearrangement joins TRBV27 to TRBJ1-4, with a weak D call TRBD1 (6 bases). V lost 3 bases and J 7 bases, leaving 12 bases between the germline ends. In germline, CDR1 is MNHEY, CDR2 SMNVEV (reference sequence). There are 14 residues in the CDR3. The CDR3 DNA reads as TGTGCCAGCAGTTTCCGGGGGCGAATTGAAAAACTGTTTTTT. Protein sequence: CASSFRGRIEKLFF.

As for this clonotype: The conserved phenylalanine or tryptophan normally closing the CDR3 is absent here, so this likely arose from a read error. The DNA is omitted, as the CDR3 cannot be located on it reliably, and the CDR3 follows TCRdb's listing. CDR3 sequence reads: CASSPRTGTGQDEQFS. The chain is built from TRBV7-9 and TRBJ2-1; the table gives TRBD1 as D, unverified against the DNA. The CDR3 is 16 amino acids long, termini counted. The V gene's germline CDR1 is SEHNR and CDR2 FQNEAQ (reference sequence).

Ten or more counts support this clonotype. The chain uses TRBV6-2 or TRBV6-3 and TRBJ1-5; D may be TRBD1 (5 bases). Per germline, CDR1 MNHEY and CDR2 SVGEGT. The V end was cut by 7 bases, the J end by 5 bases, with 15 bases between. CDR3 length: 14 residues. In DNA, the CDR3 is TGTGCCAGCAAGGGGCAGTTTTTCGATCAGCCCCAGCATTTT. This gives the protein CASKGQFFDQPQHF.

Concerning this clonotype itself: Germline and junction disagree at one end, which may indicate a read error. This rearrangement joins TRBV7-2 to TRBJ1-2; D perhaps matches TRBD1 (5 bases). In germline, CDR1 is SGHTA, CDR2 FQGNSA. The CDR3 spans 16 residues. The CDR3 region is CASSLEGQRGKYGCTF. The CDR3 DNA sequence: TGTGCCAGCAGCTTAGAGGGCCAAAGGGGAAAATATGGCTGCACCTTC.

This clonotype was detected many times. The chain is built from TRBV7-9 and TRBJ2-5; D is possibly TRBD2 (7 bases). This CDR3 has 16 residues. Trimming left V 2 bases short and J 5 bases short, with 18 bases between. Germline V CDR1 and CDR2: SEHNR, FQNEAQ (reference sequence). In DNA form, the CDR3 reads TGTGCCAGCAGCTTATCGCCGGGCAGGGGAGGGGAGACCCAGTACTTC. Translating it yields CASSLSPGRGGETQYF.

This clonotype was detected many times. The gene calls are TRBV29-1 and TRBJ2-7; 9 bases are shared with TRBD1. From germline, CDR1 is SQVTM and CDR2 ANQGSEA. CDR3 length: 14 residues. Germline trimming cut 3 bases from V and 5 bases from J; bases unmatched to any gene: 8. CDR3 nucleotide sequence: TGCAGCGTTGAGGGACAGGGAATGAGAAACGAGCAGTACTTC. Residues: CSVEGQGMRNEQYF.

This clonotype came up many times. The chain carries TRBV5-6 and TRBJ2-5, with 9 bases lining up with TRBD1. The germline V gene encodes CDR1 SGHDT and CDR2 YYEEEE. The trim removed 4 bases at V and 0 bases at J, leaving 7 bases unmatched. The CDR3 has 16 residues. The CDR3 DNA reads TGTGCCAGCAGCAAGAGGACAGGGGATTACCAAGAGACCCAGTACTTC. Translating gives CASSKRTGDYQETQYF.

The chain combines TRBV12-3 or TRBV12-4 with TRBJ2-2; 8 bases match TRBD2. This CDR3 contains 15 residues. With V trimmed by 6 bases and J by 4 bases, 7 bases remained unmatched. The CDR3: CASRQSGGGTGELFF. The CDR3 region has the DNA TGTGCCAGCAGACAATCGGGGGGGGGCACCGGGGAGCTGTTTTTT.

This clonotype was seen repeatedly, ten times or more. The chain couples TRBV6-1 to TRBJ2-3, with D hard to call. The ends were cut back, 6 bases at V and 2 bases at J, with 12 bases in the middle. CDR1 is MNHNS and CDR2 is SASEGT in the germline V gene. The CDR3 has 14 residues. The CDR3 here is CASRLTQTTDTQYF. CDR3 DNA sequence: TGTGCCAGCAGACTGACCCAAACCACAGATACGCAGTATTTT.

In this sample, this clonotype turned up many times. This chain's CDR3 is CASSLNRGDTQYF. The CDR3 DNA reads as TGTGCCAGCAGCTTAAACAGGGGTGATACGCAGTATTTT. The chain joins TRBV7-2 to TRBJ2-3; 7 bases are shared with TRBD1. The CDR3 is 13 amino acids. CDR1 is SGHTA, CDR2 FQGNSA, per germline. J gave up 6 bases and V 2 bases, and 2 bases lay outside the gene matches.

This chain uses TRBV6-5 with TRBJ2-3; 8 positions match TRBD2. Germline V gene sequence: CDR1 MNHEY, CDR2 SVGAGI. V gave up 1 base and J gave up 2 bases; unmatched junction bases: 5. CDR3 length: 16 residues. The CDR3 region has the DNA TGTGCCAGCAGTTACTTGTTAGCGGGGAACACAGATACGCAGTATTTT. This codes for CASSYLLAGNTDTQYF.

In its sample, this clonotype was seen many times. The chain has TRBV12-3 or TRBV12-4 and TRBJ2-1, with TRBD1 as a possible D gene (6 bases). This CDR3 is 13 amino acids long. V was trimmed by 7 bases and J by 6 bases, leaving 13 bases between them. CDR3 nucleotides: TGTGCCAGCACCACCGGGACACTCAATGAGCAGTTCTTC. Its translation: CASTTGTLNEQFF.

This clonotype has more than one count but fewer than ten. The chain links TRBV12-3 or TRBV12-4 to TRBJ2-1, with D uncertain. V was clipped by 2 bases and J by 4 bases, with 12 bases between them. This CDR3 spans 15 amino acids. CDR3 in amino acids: CASSLLSRPYNEQFF. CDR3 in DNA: TGTGCCAGCAGTTTATTGAGCCGACCTTACAATGAGCAGTTCTTC.

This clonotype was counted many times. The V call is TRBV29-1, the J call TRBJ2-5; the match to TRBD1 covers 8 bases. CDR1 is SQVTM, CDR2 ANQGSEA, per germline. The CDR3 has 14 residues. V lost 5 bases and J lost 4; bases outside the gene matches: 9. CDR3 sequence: CSVLTGTGVETQYF. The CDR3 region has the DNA TGCAGCGTTCTCACCGGGACAGGAGTAGAGACCCAGTACTTC.